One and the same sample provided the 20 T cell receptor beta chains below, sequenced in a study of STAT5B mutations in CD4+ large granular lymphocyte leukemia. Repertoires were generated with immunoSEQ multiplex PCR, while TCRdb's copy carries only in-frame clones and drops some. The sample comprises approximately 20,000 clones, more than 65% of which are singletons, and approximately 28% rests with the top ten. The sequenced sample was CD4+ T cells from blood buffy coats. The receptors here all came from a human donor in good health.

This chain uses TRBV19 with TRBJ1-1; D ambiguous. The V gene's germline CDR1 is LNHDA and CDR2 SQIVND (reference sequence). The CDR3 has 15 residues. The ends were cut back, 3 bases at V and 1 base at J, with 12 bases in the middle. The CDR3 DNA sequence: TGTGCCAGTAGTATTCGGGATGCGGGGAACACTGAAGCTTTCTTT. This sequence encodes CASSIRDAGNTEAFF. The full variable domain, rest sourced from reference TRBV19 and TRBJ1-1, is DGGITQSPKYLFRKEGQNVTLSCEQNLNHDAMYWYRQDPGQGLRLIYYSQIVNDFQKGDIAEGYSVSREKKESFPLTVTSAQKNPTAFYLCASSIRDAGNTEAFFGQGTRLTVV.

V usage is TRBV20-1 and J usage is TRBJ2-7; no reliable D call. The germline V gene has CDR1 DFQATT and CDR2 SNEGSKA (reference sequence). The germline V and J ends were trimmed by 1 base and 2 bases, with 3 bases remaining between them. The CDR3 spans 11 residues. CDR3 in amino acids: CSARGAYEQYF. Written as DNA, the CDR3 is TGCAGTGCTAGAGGAGCCTACGAGCAGTACTTC.

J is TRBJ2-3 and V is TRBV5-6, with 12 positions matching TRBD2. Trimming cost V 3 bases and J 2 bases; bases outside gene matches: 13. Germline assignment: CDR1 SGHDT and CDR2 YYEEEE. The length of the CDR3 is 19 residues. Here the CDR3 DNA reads TGTGCCAGCAGCTCCGGACTAGCGGGGAGCACGGGGTCCACAGATACGCAGTATTTT. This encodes CASSSGLAGSTGSTDTQYF.

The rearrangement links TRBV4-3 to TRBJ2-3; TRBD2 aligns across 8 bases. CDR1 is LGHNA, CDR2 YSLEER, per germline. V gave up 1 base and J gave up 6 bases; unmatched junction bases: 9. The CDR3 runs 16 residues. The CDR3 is CASSQVNGGGQDTQYF. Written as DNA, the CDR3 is TGCGCCAGCAGCCAAGTAAACGGGGGGGGCCAGGATACGCAGTATTTT.

CDR3: CASSLDWGRTDTQYF. The CDR3 region has the DNA TGTGCCAGCAGCTTGGATTGGGGGCGCACAGATACGCAGTATTTT. The chain recombines TRBV5-6 with TRBJ2-3; possibly TRBD1 for D (6 bases). Between the trimmed V and J ends, which lost 0 bases and 1 base, there was a span of 9 bases. Germline V gives CDR1 SGHDT, CDR2 YYEEEE. The CDR3 loop spans 15 amino acids.

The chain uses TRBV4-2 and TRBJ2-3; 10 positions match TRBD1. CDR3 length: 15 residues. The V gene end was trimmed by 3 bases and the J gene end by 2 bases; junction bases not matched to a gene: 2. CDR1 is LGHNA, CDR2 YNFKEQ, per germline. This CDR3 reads CASSQGTGDTDTQYF. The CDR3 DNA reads TGTGCCAGCAGCCAGGGGACAGGGGACACAGATACGCAGTATTTT.

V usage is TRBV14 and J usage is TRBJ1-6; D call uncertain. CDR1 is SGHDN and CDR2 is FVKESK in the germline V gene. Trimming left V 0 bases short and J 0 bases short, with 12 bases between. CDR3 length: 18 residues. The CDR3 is CASSQDQGKSSYNSPLHF. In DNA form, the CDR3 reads TGTGCCAGCAGCCAAGATCAAGGCAAGAGCTCCTATAATTCACCCCTCCACTTT.

CDR3 nucleotides: TGTGCCAGCAGTTTATATCGAGGGGCAAATAACTATGGCTACACCTTC. It translates to CASSLYRGANNYGYTF. V and J are TRBV28 and TRBJ1-2; tentatively, D is TRBD1 (5 bases). CDR1 and CDR2 (germline): MDHEN, SYDVKM. V was cut by 1 base and J by 1 base, with 13 bases left in between. This CDR3 comprises 16 residues.

CDR3 region: CASSLARLNELNTEAFF. The DNA for the CDR3 is TGCGCCAGCAGCTTGGCTCGCCTTAACGAGCTGAACACTGAAGCTTTCTTT. The V gene is TRBV5-1, the J gene TRBJ1-1; no definite D call. This CDR3 is 17 amino acids long. Deletions cut 0 bases from V and 0 bases from J, with 15 bases between. Germline V gene sequence: CDR1 SGHRS, CDR2 YFSETQ.

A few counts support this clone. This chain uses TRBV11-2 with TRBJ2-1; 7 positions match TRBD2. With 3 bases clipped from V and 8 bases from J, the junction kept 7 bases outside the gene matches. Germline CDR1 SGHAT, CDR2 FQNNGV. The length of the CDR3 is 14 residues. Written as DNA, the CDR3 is TGTGCCAGCAGCTTTGCTTGGGCGGGGGATGAGCAGTTCTTC. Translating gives CASSFAWAGDEQFF.

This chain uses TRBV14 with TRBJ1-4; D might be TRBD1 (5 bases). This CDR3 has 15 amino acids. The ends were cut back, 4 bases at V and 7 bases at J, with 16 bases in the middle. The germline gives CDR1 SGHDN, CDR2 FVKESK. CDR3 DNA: TGTGCCAGCAGCCCGTTCGGGGCACCCATTGAAAAACTGTTTTTT. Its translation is CASSPFGAPIEKLFF.

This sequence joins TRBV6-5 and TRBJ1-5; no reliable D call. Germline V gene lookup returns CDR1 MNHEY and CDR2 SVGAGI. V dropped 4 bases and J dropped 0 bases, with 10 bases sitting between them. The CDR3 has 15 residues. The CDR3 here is CASSSRGDSNQPQHF. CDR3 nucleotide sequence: TGTGCCAGCAGTTCTCGGGGAGATAGCAATCAGCCCCAGCATTTT.

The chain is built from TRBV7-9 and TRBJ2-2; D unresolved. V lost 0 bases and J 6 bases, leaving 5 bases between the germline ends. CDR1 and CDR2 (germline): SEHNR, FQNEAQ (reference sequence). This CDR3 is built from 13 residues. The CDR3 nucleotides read TGTGCCAGCAGCTTAGCTCGAGCCGGGGAGCTGTTTTTT. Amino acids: CASSLARAGELFF.

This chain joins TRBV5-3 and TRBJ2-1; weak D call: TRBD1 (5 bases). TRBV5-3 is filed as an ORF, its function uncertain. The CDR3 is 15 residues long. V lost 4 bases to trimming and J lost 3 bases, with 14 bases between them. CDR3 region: CARSLGQANYNEQFF. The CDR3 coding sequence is TGTGCCAGAAGCCTGGGGCAGGCCAACTACAATGAGCAGTTCTTC.

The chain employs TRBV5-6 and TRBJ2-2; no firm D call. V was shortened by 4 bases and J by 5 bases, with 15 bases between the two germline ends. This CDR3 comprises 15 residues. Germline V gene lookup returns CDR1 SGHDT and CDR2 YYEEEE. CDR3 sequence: CASSPAGPQTGELFF. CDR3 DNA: TGTGCCAGCAGCCCCGCCGGGCCCCAGACCGGGGAGCTGTTTTTT.

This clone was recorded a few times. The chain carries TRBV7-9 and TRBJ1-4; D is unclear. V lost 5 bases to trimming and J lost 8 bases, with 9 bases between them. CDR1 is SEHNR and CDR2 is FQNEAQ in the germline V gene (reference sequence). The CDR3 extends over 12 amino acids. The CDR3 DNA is TGTGCCAGCAGCCCCGGACCAGAAAAACTGTTTTTT. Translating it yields CASSPGPEKLFF.

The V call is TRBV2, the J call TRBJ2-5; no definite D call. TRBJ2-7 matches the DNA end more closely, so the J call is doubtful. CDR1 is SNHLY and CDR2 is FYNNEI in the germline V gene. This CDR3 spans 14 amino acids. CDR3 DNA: TGTGCCAGCAGTGAGACGGGCTCCTCCTACGAGCAGTACTTC. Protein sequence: CASSETGSSYEQYF.

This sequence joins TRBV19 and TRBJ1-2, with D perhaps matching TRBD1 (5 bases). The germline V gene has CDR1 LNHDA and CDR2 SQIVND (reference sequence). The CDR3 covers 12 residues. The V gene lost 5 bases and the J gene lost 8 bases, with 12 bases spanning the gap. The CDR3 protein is CASSSQAYGYTF. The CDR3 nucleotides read TGTGCCAGTAGTTCACAGGCCTACGGCTACACCTTC. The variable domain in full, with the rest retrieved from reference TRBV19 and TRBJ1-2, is DGGITQSPKYLFRKEGQNVTLSCEQNLNHDAMYWYRQDPGQGLRLIYYSQIVNDFQKGDIAEGYSVSREKKESFPLTVTSAQKNPTAFYLCASSSQAYGYTFGSGTRLTVV.

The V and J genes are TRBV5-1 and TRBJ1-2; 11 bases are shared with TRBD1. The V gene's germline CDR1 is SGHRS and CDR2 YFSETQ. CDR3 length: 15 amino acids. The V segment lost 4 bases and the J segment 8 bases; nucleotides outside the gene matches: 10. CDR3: CASSRRTGGVEGYTF. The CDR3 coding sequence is TGCGCCAGCAGCAGGCGGACAGGGGGCGTGGAAGGCTACACCTTC.

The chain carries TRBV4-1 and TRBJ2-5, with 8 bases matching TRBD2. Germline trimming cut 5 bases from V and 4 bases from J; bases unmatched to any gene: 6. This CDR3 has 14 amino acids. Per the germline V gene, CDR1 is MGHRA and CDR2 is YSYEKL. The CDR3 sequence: CASSVGGAGETQYF. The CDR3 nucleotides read TGCGCCAGCAGCGTCGGGGGGGCGGGAGAGACCCAGTACTTC.